Following are 27 T cell receptor beta chains from one sample sequenced in a study of blood T cell repertoires in COVID-19 (dated by TCRdb to between 2020 and 2021). Library construction relied on the immunoSEQ multiplex PCR assay. In its TCRdb copy, this immuneACCESS table keeps in-frame sequences only and misses some clones. Where compared with another copy, unresolved V genes explain less than half of these, and the others have no known cause. The sample table lists about 130,000 clones, about four fifths of them with a count of one. The leading ten clones occupy 15% to 20% of the sample. The sample was peripheral blood. Receptors originate from a woman older than 75 with acute or convalescent COVID-19.

The chain has TRBV27 and TRBJ1-1; TRBD1 aligns across 7 bases. CDR3 length: 14 amino acids. J lost 4 bases, V lost 5 bases, and 7 bases had no gene match. Germline V lookup: CDR1 MNHEY, CDR2 SMNVEV (reference sequence). The chain's CDR3 is CASSGYRQGTEAFF. The CDR3 DNA is TGTGCCAGCAGTGGTTACCGACAGGGCACTGAAGCTTTCTTT.

This chain links TRBV4-3 with TRBJ2-5; 11 positions match TRBD2. The CDR3 spans 18 residues. Germline-derived CDR1 and CDR2 are LGHNA and YSLEER. With V trimmed by 0 bases and J by 5 bases, 11 bases remained unmatched. CDR3 in amino acids: CASSQDGPSGGTWETQYF. The CDR3 DNA reads as TGCGCCAGCAGCCAAGATGGCCCTAGCGGGGGGACGTGGGAGACCCAGTACTTC.

The chain employs TRBV5-5 and TRBJ1-6, with a weak D call TRBD1 (6 bases). This CDR3 comprises 15 residues. Germline-derived CDR1 and CDR2 are SGHKS and YYEKEE (reference sequence). V shed 5 bases and J shed 2 bases, with 11 bases lying between them. The DNA for the CDR3 is TGTGCCAGCAGTCTACAGGGCGCCTATAATTCACCCCTCCACTTT. It codes for CASSLQGAYNSPLHF. The full variable domain, with the rest looked up from reference TRBV5-5 and TRBJ1-6, is DAGVTQSPTHLIKTRGQQVTLRCSPISGHKSVSWYQQVLGQGPQFIFQYYEKEERGRGNFPDRFSARQFPNYSSELNVNALLLGDSALYLCASSLQGAYNSPLHFGNGTRLTVT.

The gene calls are TRBV5-5 and TRBJ1-4; no definite D call. Germline assignment: CDR1 SGHKS and CDR2 YYEKEE (reference sequence). Deletions cut 1 base from V and 4 bases from J, with 14 bases between. There are 16 residues in the CDR3. As DNA, the CDR3 is TGTGCCAGCAGCTTGACCGGGGTACTTGATAATGAAAAACTGTTTTTT. Translating gives CASSLTGVLDNEKLFF.

Relative to its sample, this clone is medium-sized. The CDR3 nucleotides read TGTGCCAGCAGCCTTGACAGGTGGGTTGTCTACGAGCAGTACTTC. Translating gives CASSLDRWVVYEQYF. The chain uses TRBV27 and TRBJ2-7, with D perhaps TRBD1 (6 bases). This CDR3 contains 15 residues. The germline gives CDR1 MNHEY, CDR2 SMNVEV (reference sequence). The V and J ends lost 6 bases and 3 bases respectively, with 18 bases between them.

The chain couples TRBV30 to TRBJ2-7; 9 bases fit TRBD1. Germline loops: CDR1 GTSNPN, CDR2 SVGIG (reference sequence). This CDR3 has 14 residues. The trim removed 3 bases at V and 0 bases at J, leaving 3 bases unmatched. CDR3 region: CAWRGQGVSYEQYF. The DNA for the CDR3 is TGTGCCTGGAGGGGACAGGGCGTCTCCTACGAGCAGTACTTC.

This clone was found once. V gene TRBV19 combines with J gene TRBJ2-7, with TRBD2 matching over 7 bases. This CDR3 is built from 15 residues. V shed 2 bases, J shed 2 bases, and the junction held 6 bases outside the gene matches. Germline values: CDR1 LNHDA, CDR2 SQIVND (reference sequence). CDR3 in DNA: TGTGCCAGTAGTATACGCCCTAGCGGCCCCTACGAGCAGTACTTC. This gives the protein CASSIRPSGPYEQYF.

The gene calls are TRBV4-1 and TRBJ2-7; 7 nucleotides line up with TRBD1. The V segment lost 4 bases and the J segment 1 base; nucleotides outside the gene matches: 10. The germline V gene has CDR1 MGHRA and CDR2 YSYEKL. CDR3 length: 16 residues. CDR3 region: CASSLTQGSQSYEQYF. The DNA of the CDR3 is TGCGCCAGCAGCCTAACACAGGGGTCCCAATCCTACGAGCAGTACTTC.

This clone has just a few counts. This chain connects TRBV7-2 to TRBJ1-2, with a weak D call TRBD1 (5 bases). Between the trimmed V and J ends, which lost 4 bases and 6 bases, there was a span of 12 bases. This CDR3 has 13 residues. Germline V gene sequence: CDR1 SGHTA, CDR2 FQGNSA. The CDR3 bases are TGTGCCAGCAGCTCGACAGACACCAATGGCTACACCTTC. This codes for CASSSTDTNGYTF. Based on the CDR3 plus reference TRBV7-2 and TRBJ1-2, the full variable domain is GAGVSQSPSNKVTEKGKDVELRCDPISGHTALYWYRQSLGQGLEFLIYFQGNSAPDKSGLPSDRFSAERTGGSVSTLTIQRTQQEDSAVYLCASSSTDTNGYTFGSGTRLTVV.

This chain links TRBV6-2 or TRBV6-3 with TRBJ1-2, with TRBD1 identical over 7 bases. In germline, CDR1 is MNHEY, CDR2 SVGEGT. V dropped 5 bases and J dropped 8; count of bases not matched to a gene: 8. The CDR3 extends over 13 amino acids. The CDR3 bases are TGTGCCAGCAGTAAGGACAGGCATTTGGGCTACACCTTC. It codes for CASSKDRHLGYTF.

This chain connects TRBV4-1 to TRBJ1-1; D remains ambiguous. Germline CDR1 MGHRA, CDR2 YSYEKL. This CDR3 is 13 amino acids long. V lost 2 bases and J 7 bases, leaving 11 bases between the germline ends. CDR3 loop: CASSQSIGYEAFF. In nucleotides, the CDR3 is TGCGCCAGCAGCCAATCCATCGGGTATGAAGCTTTCTTT.

This sequence joins TRBV30 and TRBJ1-5, with 9 bases identical to TRBD1. In germline, CDR1 is GTSNPN, CDR2 SVGIG (reference sequence). The V segment lost 1 base and the J segment 4 bases; nucleotides outside the gene matches: 5. The CDR3 consists of 15 residues. The CDR3 nucleotides are TGTGCCTGGAGTGGTTACAGGGGGCGAAATCAGCCCCAGCATTTT. It translates to CAWSGYRGRNQPQHF.

As to this clone: A junction boundary mismatches the germline segment, possibly from a read error. The chain employs TRBV5-1 and TRBJ2-1; 11 bases are shared with TRBD1. The CDR3 consists of 15 residues. Germline V gene sequence: CDR1 SGHRS, CDR2 YFSETQ. The CDR3 nucleotides read TGCGCCAGCAGCATCGGGACAGGGGGTTACACTGAGCAGTTCTTC. Its protein is CASSIGTGGYTEQFF.

The V and J genes are TRBV10-1 and TRBJ1-2; TRBD1 might be the D (5 bases). The germline V gene encodes CDR1 WNHNN and CDR2 SYGVQD (reference sequence). V gave up 7 bases and J gave up 3 bases, with 15 bases separating them. This CDR3 has 14 residues. The CDR3, as DNA: TGCGCCAGCACCGCGGGGGTTTCGGACTATGGCTACACCTTC. Amino acids: CASTAGVSDYGYTF.

The chain has TRBV6-2 or TRBV6-3 and TRBJ2-3, with D hard to call. The germline V gene has CDR1 MNHEY and CDR2 SVGEGT. V shed 2 bases and J shed 0 bases, with 6 bases lying between them. This CDR3 contains 14 residues. The CDR3 bases are TGTGCCAGCAGTTACGCACAGAGCACAGATACGCAGTATTTT. This translates into CASSYAQSTDTQYF.

The chain uses TRBV6-5 and TRBJ2-7, with no clear D. Trimming removed 5 bases from V and 0 bases from J, with 14 bases in between. The CDR3 is 15 amino acids. Germline-derived CDR1 and CDR2 are MNHEY and SVGAGI. The CDR3, as DNA: TGTGCCAGCAGTACCCCAGGTCGAAGCTCCTACGAGCAGTACTTC. It translates to CASSTPGRSSYEQYF.

This chain joins TRBV3-1 (or the pseudogene TRBV3-2) and TRBJ2-7; 9 bases agree with TRBD1. With V trimmed by 2 bases and J by 3 bases, 8 bases remained unmatched. This CDR3 is built from 16 residues. CDR1 is LGHDT and CDR2 is YNNKEL in the germline V gene (reference sequence). CDR3 bases: TGTGCCAGCAGCCAAATGCCCAGGACAGGGGTCTACGAGCAGTACTTC. This codes for CASSQMPRTGVYEQYF.

A single count supports this clone. DNA for the CDR3: TGTGCGACAGGGACAGGGGGCTTTGATGGTGAAAAACTGTTTTTT. This sequence encodes CATGTGGFDGEKLFF. The chain joins TRBV19 to TRBJ1-4; 12 bases map to TRBD1. Germline values: CDR1 LNHDA, CDR2 SQIVND (reference sequence). The CDR3 spans 15 residues.

The chain has TRBV7-2 and TRBJ2-2; TRBD2 matches 9 bases. The V gene end was trimmed by 1 base and the J gene end by 8 bases; junction bases not matched to a gene: 11. This CDR3 region has 17 residues. Germline V gene lookup returns CDR1 SGHTA and CDR2 FQGNSA. The CDR3 coding sequence is TGTGCCAGCAGCTTAGGCAAGGCGGGAGGGCCATTAGGGGAGCTGTTTTTT. Protein: CASSLGKAGGPLGELFF.

The chain uses TRBV29-1 and TRBJ1-3, with TRBD1 identical over 8 bases. Germline V gene data show CDR1 as SQVTM and CDR2 as ANQGSEA. V lost 5 bases and J lost 0; bases outside the gene matches: 3. The CDR3 is 14 residues long. The CDR3 DNA follows: TGCAGCGTTTTGACAGGGGTCTCTGGAAACACCATATATTTT. Translated: CSVLTGVSGNTIYF.

This chain links TRBV6-6 with TRBJ1-1; 7 bases agree with TRBD1. V dropped 0 bases and J dropped 5; count of bases not matched to a gene: 9. Germline V gene lookup returns CDR1 MNHNY and CDR2 SVGAGI (reference sequence). This CDR3 is 16 amino acids long. CDR3: CASSYSPGQSRTEAFF. Written as DNA, the CDR3 is TGTGCCAGCAGTTACTCTCCGGGACAGTCAAGGACTGAAGCTTTCTTT.

The rearrangement links TRBV5-1 to TRBJ2-3; tentatively, D is TRBD2 (7 bases). V was trimmed by 0 bases and J by 2 bases, leaving 13 bases between them. Germline lookup yields CDR1 SGHRS and CDR2 YFSETQ. The CDR3 sequence is 16 residues long. In nucleotides, the CDR3 is TGCGCCAGCAGCTTGGCGGCCGCGGGGGCCACAGATACGCAGTATTTT. Its protein product is CASSLAAAGATDTQYF. Variable domain in full (rest from reference TRBV5-1 and TRBJ2-3): KAGVTQTPRYLIKTRGQQVTLSCSPISGHRSVSWYQQTPGQGLQFLFEYFSETQRNKGNFPGRFSGRQFSNSRSEMNVSTLELGDSALYLCASSLAAAGATDTQYFGPGTRLTVL.

The gene calls are TRBV6-5 and TRBJ2-2, with 8 bases aligning to TRBD1. The CDR3 consists of 12 residues. J lost 4 bases, V lost 9 bases, and 1 base had no gene match. From germline, CDR1 is MNHEY and CDR2 SVGAGI. The CDR3 DNA follows: TGTGCCAGTACAGGGGGCACCGGGGAGCTGTTTTTT. Its protein product is CASTGGTGELFF.

Here the CDR3 DNA reads TGTGCCAGCTCACCACCGTCGGCTAGTTTCAATGAGCAGTTCTTC. Protein: CASSPPSASFNEQFF. The chain couples TRBV18 to TRBJ2-1; D gene unclear. Germline CDR1 KGHSH, CDR2 LQKENI. This CDR3 is 15 amino acids long. The V and J ends lost 0 bases and 6 bases respectively, with 12 bases between them.

Only a few counts were recorded for this clone. CDR3 DNA sequence: TGTGCCAGCAGAGACTCGGACACCTTAAGAGGCTATGGCTACACCTTC. It is translated as CASRDSDTLRGYGYTF. The rearrangement links TRBV6-6 to TRBJ1-2; D is perhaps TRBD1 (5 bases). The CDR3 has 16 amino acids. Germline V gene sequence: CDR1 MNHNY, CDR2 SVGAGI (reference sequence). V was shortened by 6 bases and J by 4 bases, with 21 bases between the two germline ends.

V usage is TRBV4-3 and J usage is TRBJ2-5; D might be TRBD1 (6 bases). The CDR3 contains 15 residues. Germline CDR1 and CDR2: LGHNA and YSLEER. Trimming removed 4 bases at V and 5 bases at J, with 17 bases between. The CDR3 sequence is CASSPQWSQGETQYF. As DNA, the CDR3 is TGCGCCAGCAGCCCCCAGTGGAGCCAGGGGGAGACCCAGTACTTC.

The CDR3 DNA sequence: TGTGCCAGTATGGGGAGGGACAGGGGGGACGCCGGGGAGCTGTTTTTT. Translated, it gives CASMGRDRGDAGELFF. The chain recombines TRBV19 with TRBJ2-2; TRBD1 matches 11 bases. Germline values: CDR1 LNHDA, CDR2 SQIVND (reference sequence). V gave up 7 bases and J gave up 6 bases; unmatched junction bases: 10. This CDR3 has 16 residues. Combining the CDR3 with reference TRBV19 and TRBJ2-2 gives the whole variable domain DGGITQSPKYLFRKEGQNVTLSCEQNLNHDAMYWYRQDPGQGLRLIYYSQIVNDFQKGDIAEGYSVSREKKESFPLTVTSAQKNPTAFYLCASMGRDRGDAGELFFGEGSRLTVL.